The sequence of this TCR beta chain was determined in a study of CD8 T cells in ankylosing spondylitis. Study conclusions and caveats: In the blood and synovial fluid of reactive arthritis, some motif variants had been previously reported.

TCR beta libraries were made by quantitative 5'-RACE with molecular barcodes. TCRdb recomputed calls from the 5' RACE reads with MiXCR, one row per CDR3 protein. The sample includes about 360,000 distinct CDR3 sequences, about 15% of them seen just once. The CDR3 loop spans 13 amino acids. The germline gives CDR1 KGHSY, CDR2 FQNENV. V shed 4 bases, J shed 15 bases, and the junction held 10 bases outside the gene matches. This clonotype was recorded a few times. As yet, its antigen is unknown. Sequenced sample: blood, either unsorted or a sorted T cell fraction (not recorded which). The receptor was isolated from a male donor with ankylosing spondylitis or in good health (not recorded which). This chain uses TRBV16 with TRBJ2-1; TRBD2 matches 9 bases. CDR3 nucleotides: TGTGCCAGCAGCCGCCCAGCTAGCGGGATTACGTTCTTC. It codes for CASSRPASGITFF.